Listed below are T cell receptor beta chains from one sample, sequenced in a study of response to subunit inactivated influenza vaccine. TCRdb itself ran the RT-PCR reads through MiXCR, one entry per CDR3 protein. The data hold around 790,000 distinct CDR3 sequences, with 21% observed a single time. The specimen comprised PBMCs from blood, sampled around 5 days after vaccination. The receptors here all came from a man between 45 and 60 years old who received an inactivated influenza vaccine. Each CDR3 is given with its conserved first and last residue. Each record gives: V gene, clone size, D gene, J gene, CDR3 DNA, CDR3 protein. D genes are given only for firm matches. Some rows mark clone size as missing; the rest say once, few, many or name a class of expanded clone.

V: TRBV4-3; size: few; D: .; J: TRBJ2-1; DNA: TGCGCCAGCAGCCAATCTTACGGGGGTAGTGCCTACAATGAGCAGTTCTTC; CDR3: CASSQSYGGSAYNEQFF
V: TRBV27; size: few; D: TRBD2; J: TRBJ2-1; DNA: TGTGCCAGCAGTTCCGGGACTAGCGGGGGTTACAATGAGCAGTTCTTC; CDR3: CASSSGTSGGYNEQFF
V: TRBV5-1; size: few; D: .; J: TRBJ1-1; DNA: TGCGCCAGCAGCTTGGCCCCGGGGTCTGAAGCTTTCTTT; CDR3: CASSLAPGSEAFF
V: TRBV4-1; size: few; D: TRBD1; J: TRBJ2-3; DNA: TGCGCCAGCATGGGCAATAAAGACAGGGGTCGACATTCTAGCACAGATACGCAGTATTTT; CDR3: CASMGNKDRGRHSSTDTQYF
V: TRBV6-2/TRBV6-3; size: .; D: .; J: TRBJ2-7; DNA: TGTGCCAGCAGTTACGCTGTGGCCCAGGGGCAGTACTTC; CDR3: CASSYAVAQGQYF
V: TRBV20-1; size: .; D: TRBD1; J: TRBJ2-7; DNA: TGCAGTGCCCGGACAGGGGATAGCGAGCAGTACTTC; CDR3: CSARTGDSEQYF
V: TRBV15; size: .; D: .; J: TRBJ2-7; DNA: TGTGCCACCAGCAGTCTAGCGACCGAGCAGTACTTC; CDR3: CATSSLATEQYF
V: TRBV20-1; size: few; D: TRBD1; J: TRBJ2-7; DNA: TGCAGTGCTAGGACCGGGACAGGGACCGCCGAGCAGTACTTC; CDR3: CSARTGTGTAEQYF
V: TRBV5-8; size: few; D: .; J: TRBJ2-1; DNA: TGTGCCAGCAGCTTGGACCAGGGTGCCTACAATGAGCAGTTCTTC; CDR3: CASSLDQGAYNEQFF
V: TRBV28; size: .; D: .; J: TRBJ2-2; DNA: TGTGCCAGCAGCCCCGGGAGCCTCGGCGGGGAGCTGTTTTTT; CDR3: CASSPGSLGGELFF
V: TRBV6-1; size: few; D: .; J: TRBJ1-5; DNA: TGTGCCAGCAGCAACAACCCGGGGCAGCCCCAGCATTTT; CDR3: CASSNNPGQPQHF
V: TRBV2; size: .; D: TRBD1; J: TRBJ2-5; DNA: TGTGCCAGCAGCGCAAGAGACAGGGTGGAGACCCAGTACTTC; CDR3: CASSARDRVETQYF
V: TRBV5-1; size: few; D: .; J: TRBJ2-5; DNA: TGCGCCAGCGCCGAAGGGGGAGCTCAAGAGACCCAGTACTTC; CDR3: CASAEGGAQETQYF
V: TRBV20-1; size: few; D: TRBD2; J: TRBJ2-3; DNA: TGCAGTGCTAGACCCACTAGCGGGGTGGTTCGGAGCACAGATACGCAGTATTTT; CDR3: CSARPTSGVVRSTDTQYF
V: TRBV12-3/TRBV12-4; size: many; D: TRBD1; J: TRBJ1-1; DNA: TGTGCCAGCAGTTTCAACGGACAGGGGGTTGAAGCTTTCTTT; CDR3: CASSFNGQGVEAFF
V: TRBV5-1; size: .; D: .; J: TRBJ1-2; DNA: TGCGCCAGCAGCCCCGGACAGTACAACTATGGCTACACCTTC; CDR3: CASSPGQYNYGYTF